This T cell receptor (beta chain) was sequenced for a study of siplizumab effects on memory and regulatory T cells (dated by TCRdb to the late 2010s). Some background on the complete study: The study examined how the anti-CD2 antibody siplizumab affects alloreactive T-cell subsets in allogeneic mixed lymphocyte reactions built from human PBMCs. What the authors observed across the whole study: Because sequences below about 10^-5 frequency were poorly captured, only a minor fraction of alloreactive clones could be mapped to unstimulated subsets. Unstimulated naive T cells appeared more diverse than memory T cells, and naive cells seemed to contribute substantially to the alloresponse. Whether proliferating Tregs from siplizumab cultures were suppressive was not functionally confirmed. Siplizumab significantly reduced the cumulative frequency of alloreactive sequences traceable to unstimulated CD4+ memory T cells. About 80-96% of proliferating CD4+ or CD8+ clones could not be given a naive or memory phenotype. Among mappable alloreactive CD4+ clones, an average Treg-derived fraction of approximately 73% was observed with siplizumab, compared with 26.9% in control reactions.

Sorted unstimulated T cells and proliferating T cells recovered from mixed lymphocyte reactions were subjected to TCRbeta CDR3 sequencing. Fresh whole blood from approximately ten HLA-typed healthy donors was used to isolate PBMCs. In the case of this clone: Its recognized antigen is unknown. Base-call qualities are not available, and no considerably larger clone is one nucleotide away.

Library method: the immunoSEQ multiplex PCR assay. Some 1.1 x 10^5 TCR templates per sample were assayed on the deep sequencing platform. Genomic DNA extracted from sorted T cells was the material used for TCRbeta CDR3 sequencing. From the authors' description of their analysis: Clonal analysis of TCRbeta CDR3 data was done in the R programming language. Unstimulated samples were compared with post-reaction CFSE-low samples to define alloreactive CD4+ and CD8+ clones. Regulatory or non-regulatory origin was assigned to alloreactive CD4+ clones by matching of sequences to sorted unstimulated Treg and non-Treg repertoires. The table was pulled from immuneACCESS by TCRdb, which kept in-frame rearrangements only. Such tables lose some clones; where checked, under half of the loss comes from unresolved V genes, and the rest has no known cause. That table gives V, J and clone size, and the DNA gave D and trimming. The sample table shows approximately 100,000 clones, and 75% to 95% are seen once. The ten largest clones take up about 2.6% of the sample.

The germline V gene provides CDR1 SGHDT and CDR2 YYEEEE. Cut back by 0 bases and 2 bases, the V and J ends lie 0 bases apart. The CDR3 covers 11 residues, taking in both the cysteine and the phenylalanine. Only CDR3 DNA is held: 33 bases, read in frame from base 1. Sequences were obtained from CD4+ T cells sorted from blood. The chain uses TRBV5-6 and TRBJ2-7; the D gene remains uncertain. This receptor was identified in a human donor in good health. Some clones in this sample may be carry-over from other donors' samples. In nucleotide form, the sequence is TGTGCCAGCAGCTTGGCCTACGAGCAGTACTTC. Translated, this is CASSLAYEQYF. Joined to the reference TRBV5-6 and TRBJ2-7 proteins, this CDR3 gives the full variable domain: DAGVTQSPTHLIKTRGQQVTLRCSPKSGHDTVSWYQQALGQGPQFIFQYYEEEERQRGNFPDRFSGHQFPNYSSELNVNALLLGDSALYLCASSLAYEQYFGPGTRLTVT.